A selection of T cell receptor beta chains follows, all from one sample in a study of T cell responses to AZD1222 COVID-19 vaccine. The data were produced by immunoSEQ multiplex PCR, yet TCRdb's version contains in-frame clones alone and is incomplete. The top ten hold more than 9% of the sample, which has tens of thousands of clones, roughly 85% seen once. Here the sequenced sample was peripheral blood, taken 28 days after the second AZD1222 dose. The receptors originated from an adult who received the AZD1222 COVID-19 vaccine. Each CDR3 is given with its conserved first and last residue. The order of the fields is clone size, J gene, V gene, D gene, CDR3 DNA, CDR3 protein. A D gene is named only where the DNA matches it firmly. The listing skips clone size in some rows; elsewhere it reads once, few, many or a size class.

NA | TRBJ2-3 | TRBV15 | NA | TGTGCCACCAGCAGAGATCACCTAGCGAGCACAGATACGCAGTATTTT | CATSRDHLASTDTQYF
NA | TRBJ1-4 | TRBV4-2 | NA | TGTGCCAGCAGCCAAGCCCTAGAAAAACTGTTTTTT | CASSQALEKLFF
NA | TRBJ1-1 | TRBV27 | NA | TGTGCCAGCAGTTCAGGGTTCACTGAAGCTTTCTTT | CASSSGFTEAFF
NA | TRBJ1-2 | TRBV6-5 | TRBD1 | TGTGCCAGCAGTCAGGACAGGGAGGACTATGGCTACACCTTC | CASSQDREDYGYTF
once | TRBJ2-2 | TRBV19 | TRBD2 | TGTGCCAGTACCACGCCGGGAGGGGGTAGAGCCGGGGAGCTGTTTTTT | CASTTPGGGRAGELFF
few | TRBJ1-1 | TRBV12-3/TRBV12-4 | NA | TGTGCCAGCTGGTCTTACAACACTGAAGCTTTCTTT | CASWSYNTEAFF
NA | TRBJ1-2 | TRBV18 | NA | TGTGCCAGCTCATGGGGGGGAGAGGATGGCTACACCTTC | CASSWGGEDGYTF
NA | TRBJ2-5 | TRBV20-1 | NA | TGCACTACAGGGCAAGAGACCCAGTACTTC | CTTGQETQYF
few | TRBJ1-6 | TRBV9 | TRBD1 | TGTGCCAGCAGCCCCGAGTGGGACAGCCATTTTTCACCCCTCCACTTT | CASSPEWDSHFSPLHF
NA | TRBJ2-1 | TRBV4-2 | TRBD2 | TGTGCCAGCAGCCAAGTAAATTCGGATGGCCTAGCGGGGGGGCTGGGTGAGCAGTTCTTC | CASSQVNSDGLAGGLGEQFF
NA | TRBJ1-6 | TRBV7-9 | TRBD1 | TGTGCCAGCAGCTTGGACAGGGGGAATTCACCCCTCCACTTT | CASSLDRGNSPLHF
few | TRBJ2-1 | TRBV4-1 | TRBD1 | TGCGCCAGCAGCCCGACAGGGGGCTCCTACAATGAGCAGTTCTTC | CASSPTGGSYNEQFF
NA | TRBJ2-7 | TRBV10-3 | NA | TGTGCCATCAGTGACGGGAGAGACTACGAGCAGTACTTC | CAISDGRDYEQYF
NA | TRBJ2-7 | TRBV5-6 | NA | TGTGCCAGCAGCACAGGGACTACTTACTACGAGCAGTACTTC | CASSTGTTYYEQYF
NA | TRBJ1-1 | TRBV19 | NA | TGTGCCAGTAGTATTAAGCGTGGGGGGCTCGACACTGAAGCTTTCTTT | CASSIKRGGLDTEAFF
NA | TRBJ2-3 | TRBV7-2 | TRBD2 | TGTGCCAGCAGCCCGGGGGGGCGAGATACGCAGTATTTT | CASSPGGRDTQYF